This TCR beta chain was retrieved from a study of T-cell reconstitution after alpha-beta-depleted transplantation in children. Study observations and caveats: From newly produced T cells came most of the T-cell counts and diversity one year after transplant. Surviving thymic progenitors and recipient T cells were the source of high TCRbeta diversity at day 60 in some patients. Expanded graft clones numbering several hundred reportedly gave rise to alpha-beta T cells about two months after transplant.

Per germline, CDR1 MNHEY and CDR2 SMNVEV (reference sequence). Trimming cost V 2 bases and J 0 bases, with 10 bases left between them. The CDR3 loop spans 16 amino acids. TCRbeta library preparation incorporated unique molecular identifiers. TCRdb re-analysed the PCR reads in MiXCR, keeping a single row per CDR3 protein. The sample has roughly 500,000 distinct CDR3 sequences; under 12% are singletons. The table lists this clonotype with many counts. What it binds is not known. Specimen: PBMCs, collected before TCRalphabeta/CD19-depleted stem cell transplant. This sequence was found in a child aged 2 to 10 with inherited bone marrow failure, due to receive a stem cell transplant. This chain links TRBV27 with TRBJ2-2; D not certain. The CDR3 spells CASSLGWGTNTGELFF. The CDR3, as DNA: TGTGCCAGCAGTTTAGGGTGGGGAACGAACACCGGGGAGCTGTTTTTT.